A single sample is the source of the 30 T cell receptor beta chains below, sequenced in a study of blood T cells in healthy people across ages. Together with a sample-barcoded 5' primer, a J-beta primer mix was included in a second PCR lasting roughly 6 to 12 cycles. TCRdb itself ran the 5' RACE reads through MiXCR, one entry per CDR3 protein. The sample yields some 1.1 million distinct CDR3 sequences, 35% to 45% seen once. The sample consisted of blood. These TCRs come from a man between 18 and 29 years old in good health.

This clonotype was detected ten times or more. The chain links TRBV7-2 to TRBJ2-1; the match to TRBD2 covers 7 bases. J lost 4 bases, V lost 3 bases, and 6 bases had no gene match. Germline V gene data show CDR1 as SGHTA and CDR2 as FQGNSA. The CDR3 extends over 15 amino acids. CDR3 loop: CASSFDSGLYNEQFF. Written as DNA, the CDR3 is TGTGCCAGCAGCTTTGATAGCGGGCTGTACAATGAGCAGTTCTTC. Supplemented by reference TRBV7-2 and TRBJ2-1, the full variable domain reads GAGVSQSPSNKVTEKGKDVELRCDPISGHTALYWYRQSLGQGLEFLIYFQGNSAPDKSGLPSDRFSAERTGGSVSTLTIQRTQQEDSAVYLCASSFDSGLYNEQFFGPGTRLTVL.

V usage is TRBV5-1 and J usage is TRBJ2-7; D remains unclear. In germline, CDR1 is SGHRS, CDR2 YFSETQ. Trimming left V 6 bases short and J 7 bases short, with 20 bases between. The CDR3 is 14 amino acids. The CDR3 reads CASIRALGDNEQYF. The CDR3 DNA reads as TGCGCCAGCATCCGAGCGTTGGGTGACAATGAGCAGTACTTC. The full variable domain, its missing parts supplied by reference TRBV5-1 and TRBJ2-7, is KAGVTQTPRYLIKTRGQQVTLSCSPISGHRSVSWYQQTPGQGLQFLFEYFSETQRNKGNFPGRFSGRQFSNSRSEMNVSTLELGDSALYLCASIRALGDNEQYFGPGTRLTVT.

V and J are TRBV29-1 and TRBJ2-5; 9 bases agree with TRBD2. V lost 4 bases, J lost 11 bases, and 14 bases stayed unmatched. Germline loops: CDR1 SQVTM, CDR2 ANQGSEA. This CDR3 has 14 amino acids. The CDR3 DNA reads TGCAGCGTTGGTAAGCGGGGGGCACCCGGTGAGCAGTACTTC. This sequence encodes CSVGKRGAPGEQYF.

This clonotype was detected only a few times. CDR3 DNA: TGCGCCAGCAGCCAAAGCCGGGACAGCCCCTACGAGCAGTACTTC. Amino acids: CASSQSRDSPYEQYF. This chain links TRBV4-3 with TRBJ2-7; 7 bases match TRBD1. In germline, CDR1 is LGHNA, CDR2 YSLEER. CDR3 size: 15 residues. Germline trimming cut 2 bases from V and 2 bases from J; bases unmatched to any gene: 6.

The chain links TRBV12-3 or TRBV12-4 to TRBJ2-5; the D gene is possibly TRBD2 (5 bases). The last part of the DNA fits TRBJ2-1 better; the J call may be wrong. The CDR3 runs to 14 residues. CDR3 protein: CASNLRDNGETQFF. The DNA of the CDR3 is TGTGCCAGCAACCTAAGGGATAACGGGGAGACCCAGTTCTTC.

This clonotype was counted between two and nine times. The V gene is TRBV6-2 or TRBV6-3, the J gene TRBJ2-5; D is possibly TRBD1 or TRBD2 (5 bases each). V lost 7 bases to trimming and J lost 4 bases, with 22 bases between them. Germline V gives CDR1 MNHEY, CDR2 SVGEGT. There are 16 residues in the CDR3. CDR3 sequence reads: CASTTAGTNKIETQYF. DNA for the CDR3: TGTGCCAGCACAACAGCCGGGACCAACAAGATAGAGACCCAGTACTTC.

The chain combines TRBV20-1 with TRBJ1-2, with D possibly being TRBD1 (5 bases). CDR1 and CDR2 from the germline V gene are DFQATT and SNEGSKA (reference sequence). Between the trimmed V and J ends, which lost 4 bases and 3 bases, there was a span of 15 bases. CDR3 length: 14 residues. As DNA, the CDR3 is TGCAGTGCTAATGTACAGGCGATTGACTATGGCTACACCTTC. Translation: CSANVQAIDYGYTF.

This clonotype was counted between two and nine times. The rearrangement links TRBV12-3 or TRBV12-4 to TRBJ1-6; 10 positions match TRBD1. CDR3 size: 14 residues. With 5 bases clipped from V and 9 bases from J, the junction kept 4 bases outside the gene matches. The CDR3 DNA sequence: TGTGCCAGCAGTCCGGGACAGGGGACTTCACCCCTCCACTTT. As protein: CASSPGQGTSPLHF.

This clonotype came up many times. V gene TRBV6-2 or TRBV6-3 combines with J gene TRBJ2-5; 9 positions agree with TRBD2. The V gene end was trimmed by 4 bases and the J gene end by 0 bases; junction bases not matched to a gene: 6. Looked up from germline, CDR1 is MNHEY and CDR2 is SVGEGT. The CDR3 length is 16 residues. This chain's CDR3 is CASSFPQRGDQETQYF. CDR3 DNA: TGTGCCAGCAGTTTTCCCCAGCGGGGGGACCAAGAGACCCAGTACTTC.

The CDR3 DNA sequence: TGTGCCAGCAGCCAAAGGAAAGGTGCTTTCTTT. Its translation is CASSQRKGAFF. The V gene is TRBV6-6, the J gene TRBJ1-1; no definite D call. Germline V lookup: CDR1 MNHNY, CDR2 SVGAGI (reference sequence). Deletions cut 6 bases from V and 11 bases from J, with 13 bases between. The CDR3 extends over 11 amino acids.

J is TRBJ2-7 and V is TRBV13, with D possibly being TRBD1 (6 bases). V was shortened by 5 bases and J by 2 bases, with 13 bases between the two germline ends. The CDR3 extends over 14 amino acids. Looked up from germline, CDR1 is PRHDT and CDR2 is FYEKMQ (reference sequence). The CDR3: CASSLGTIAYEQYF. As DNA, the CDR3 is TGTGCCAGCAGCCTCGGGACAATCGCCTACGAGCAGTACTTC. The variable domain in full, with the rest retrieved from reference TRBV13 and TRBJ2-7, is AAGVIQSPRHLIKEKRETATLKCYPIPRHDTVYWYQQGPGQDPQFLISFYEKMQSDKGSIPDRFSAQQFSDYHSELNMSSLELGDSALYFCASSLGTIAYEQYFGPGTRLTVT.

The CDR3 region has the DNA TGCGCCAGCAGCGAGAAACAGGAAGGTGAAGCTTTCTTT. It specifies CASSEKQEGEAFF. The rearrangement links TRBV5-1 to TRBJ1-1, with D possibly TRBD1 on 5 matching bases. V was clipped by 4 bases and J by 7 bases, with 14 bases between them. CDR3 size: 13 residues. Per germline, CDR1 SGHRS and CDR2 YFSETQ.

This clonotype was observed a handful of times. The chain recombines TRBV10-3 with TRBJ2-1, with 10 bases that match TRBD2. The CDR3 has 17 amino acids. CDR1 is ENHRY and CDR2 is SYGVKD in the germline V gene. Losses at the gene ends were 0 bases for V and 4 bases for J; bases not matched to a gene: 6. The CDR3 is CAISESRASGGYNEQFF. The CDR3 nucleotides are TGTGCCATCAGTGAGTCGAGAGCTAGCGGGGGTTACAATGAGCAGTTCTTC.

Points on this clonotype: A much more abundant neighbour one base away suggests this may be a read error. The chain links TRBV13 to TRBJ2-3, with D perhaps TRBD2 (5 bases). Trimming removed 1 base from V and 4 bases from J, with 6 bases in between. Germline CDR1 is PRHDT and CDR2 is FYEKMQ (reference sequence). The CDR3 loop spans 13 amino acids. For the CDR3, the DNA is TGTGCCAGCAGCTTAGAGGAGGCAGATACGCAGTATTTT. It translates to CASSLEEADTQYF.

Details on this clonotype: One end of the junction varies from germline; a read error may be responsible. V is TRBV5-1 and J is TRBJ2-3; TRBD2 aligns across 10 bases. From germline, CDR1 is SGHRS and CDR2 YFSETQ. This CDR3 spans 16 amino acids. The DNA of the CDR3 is TGCGTCAGCAGCTTGATTAGCGGGGGGAGCACAGATACGCAGTATTTT. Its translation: CVSSLISGGSTDTQYF.

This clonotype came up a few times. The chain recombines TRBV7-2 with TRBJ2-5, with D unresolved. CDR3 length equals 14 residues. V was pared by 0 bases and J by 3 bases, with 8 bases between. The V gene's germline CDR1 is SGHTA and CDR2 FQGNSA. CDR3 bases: TGTGCCAGCAGCTTAGCGGCAGCCGAAGAGACCCAGTACTTC. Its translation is CASSLAAAEETQYF.

CDR3 bases: TGCAGCGTCCTTGGGACAGACTCTGGAAACACCATATATTTT. It is translated as CSVLGTDSGNTIYF. The chain joins TRBV29-1 to TRBJ1-3, with 7 bases fitting TRBD1. Trimming took 6 bases from V and 0 from J; bases not matched to a gene: 5. This CDR3 comprises 14 residues. Germline V gene data show CDR1 as SQVTM and CDR2 as ANQGSEA.

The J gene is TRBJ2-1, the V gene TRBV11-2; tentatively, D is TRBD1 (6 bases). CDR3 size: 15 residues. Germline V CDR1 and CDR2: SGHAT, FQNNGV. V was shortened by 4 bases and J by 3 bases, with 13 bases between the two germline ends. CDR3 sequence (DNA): TGTGCCAGCAGCTCAGTAAACAGGGTCTACAATGAGCAGTTCTTC. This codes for CASSSVNRVYNEQFF.

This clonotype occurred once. The CDR3 DNA reads TGTGCCAGCAGTGAGAGCCAGGGTGACGAGCAGTACTTC. Translated: CASSESQGDEQYF. The chain carries TRBV6-1 and TRBJ2-7, with D perhaps TRBD1 (5 bases). The germline CDR1 and CDR2 sequences are MNHNS and SASEGT. The CDR3 covers 13 residues. Trimming pared 3 bases from V and 5 bases from J, leaving 11 bases between.

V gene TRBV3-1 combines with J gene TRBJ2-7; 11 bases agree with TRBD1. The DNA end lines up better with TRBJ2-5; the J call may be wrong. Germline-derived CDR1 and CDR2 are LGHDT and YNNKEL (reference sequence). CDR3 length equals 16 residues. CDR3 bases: TGTGCCAGCAGCCATGCTGTGGGACAGGGGGTAGAGACCCAGTACTTC. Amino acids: CASSHAVGQGVETQYF.

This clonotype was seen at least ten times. The CDR3 sequence: CASSLVAGVYNEQFF. CDR3 in DNA: TGCGCCAGCAGCTTGGTGGCCGGAGTCTACAATGAGCAGTTCTTC. The J gene is TRBJ2-1, the V gene TRBV5-1; D is unresolved. Germline CDR1 SGHRS, CDR2 YFSETQ. V was trimmed by 0 bases and J by 3 bases, leaving 10 bases between them. This CDR3 has 15 amino acids.

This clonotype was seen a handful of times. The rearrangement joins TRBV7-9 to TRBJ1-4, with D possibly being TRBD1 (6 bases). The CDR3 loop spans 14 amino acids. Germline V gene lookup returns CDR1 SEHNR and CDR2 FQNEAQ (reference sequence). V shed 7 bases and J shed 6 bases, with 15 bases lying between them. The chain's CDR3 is CASKRQDADEKLFF. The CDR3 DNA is TGTGCCAGCAAACGACAGGACGCTGATGAAAAACTGTTTTTT.

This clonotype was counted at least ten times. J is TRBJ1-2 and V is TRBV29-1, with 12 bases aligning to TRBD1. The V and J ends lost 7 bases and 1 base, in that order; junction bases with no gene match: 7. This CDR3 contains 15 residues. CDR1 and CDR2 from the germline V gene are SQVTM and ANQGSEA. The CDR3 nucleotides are TGCAGCGCGGGGGACAGGGGGCAAGTTAACTATGGCTACACCTTC. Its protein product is CSAGDRGQVNYGYTF.

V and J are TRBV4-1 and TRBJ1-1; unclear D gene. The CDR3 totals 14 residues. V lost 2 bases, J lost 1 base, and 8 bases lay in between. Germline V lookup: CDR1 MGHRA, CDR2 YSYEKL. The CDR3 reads CASSQSATNTEAFF. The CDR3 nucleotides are TGCGCCAGCAGCCAATCAGCTACGAACACTGAAGCTTTCTTT.

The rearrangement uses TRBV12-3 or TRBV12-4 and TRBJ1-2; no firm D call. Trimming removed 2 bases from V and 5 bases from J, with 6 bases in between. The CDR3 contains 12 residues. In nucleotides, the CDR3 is TGTGCCAGCAGTTTAAGTATTTATGGCTACACCTTC. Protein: CASSLSIYGYTF.

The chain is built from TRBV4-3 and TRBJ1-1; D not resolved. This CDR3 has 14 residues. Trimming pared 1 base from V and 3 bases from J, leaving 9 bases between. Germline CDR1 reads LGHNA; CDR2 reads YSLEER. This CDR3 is CASSQGLADTEAFF. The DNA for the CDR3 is TGCGCCAGCAGCCAAGGACTGGCGGACACTGAAGCTTTCTTT.

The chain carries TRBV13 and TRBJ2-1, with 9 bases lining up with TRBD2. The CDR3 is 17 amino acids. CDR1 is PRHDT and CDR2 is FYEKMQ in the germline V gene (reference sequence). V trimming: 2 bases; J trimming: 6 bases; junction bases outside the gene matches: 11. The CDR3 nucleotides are TGTGCCAGCAGCTTACGCCGAGCTAGCGGGGACGGCAATGAGCAGTTCTTC. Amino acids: CASSLRRASGDGNEQFF.

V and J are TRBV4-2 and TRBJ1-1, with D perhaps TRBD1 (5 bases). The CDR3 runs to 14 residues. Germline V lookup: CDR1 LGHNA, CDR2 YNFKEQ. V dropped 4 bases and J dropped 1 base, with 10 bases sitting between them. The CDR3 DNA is TGTGCCAGCAGCCGGTCGGGACCGAACACTGAAGCTTTCTTT. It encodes CASSRSGPNTEAFF.

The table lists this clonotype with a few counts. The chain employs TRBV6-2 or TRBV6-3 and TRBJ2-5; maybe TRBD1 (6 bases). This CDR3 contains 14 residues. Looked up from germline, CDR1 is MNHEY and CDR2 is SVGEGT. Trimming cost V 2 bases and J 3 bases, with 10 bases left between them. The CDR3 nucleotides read TGTGCCAGCAGTTACCGGACAGTTGAAGAGACCCAGTACTTC. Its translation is CASSYRTVEETQYF.

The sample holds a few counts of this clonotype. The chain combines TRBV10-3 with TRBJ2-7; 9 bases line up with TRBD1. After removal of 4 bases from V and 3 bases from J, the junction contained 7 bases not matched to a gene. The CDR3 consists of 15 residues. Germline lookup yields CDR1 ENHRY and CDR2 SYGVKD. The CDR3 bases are TGTGCCATCAGTGGGACAGGGGTGGGAGGCTACGAGCAGTACTTC. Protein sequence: CAISGTGVGGYEQYF.